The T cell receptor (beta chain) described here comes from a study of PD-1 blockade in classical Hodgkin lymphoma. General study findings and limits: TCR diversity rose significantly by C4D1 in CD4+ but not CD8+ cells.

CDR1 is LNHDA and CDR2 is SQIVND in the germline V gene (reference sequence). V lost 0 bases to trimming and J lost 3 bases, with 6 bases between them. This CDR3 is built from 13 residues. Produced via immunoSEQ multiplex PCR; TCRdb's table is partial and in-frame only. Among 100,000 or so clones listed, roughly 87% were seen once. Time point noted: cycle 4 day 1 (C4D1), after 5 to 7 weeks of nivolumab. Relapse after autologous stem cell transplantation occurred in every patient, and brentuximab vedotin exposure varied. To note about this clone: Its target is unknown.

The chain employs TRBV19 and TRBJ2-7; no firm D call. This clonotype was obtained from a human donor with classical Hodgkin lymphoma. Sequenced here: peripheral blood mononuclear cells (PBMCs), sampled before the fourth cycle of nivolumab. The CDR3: CASSIDLGYEQYF. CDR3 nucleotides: TGTGCCAGTAGTATAGATCTAGGCTACGAGCAGTACTTC.